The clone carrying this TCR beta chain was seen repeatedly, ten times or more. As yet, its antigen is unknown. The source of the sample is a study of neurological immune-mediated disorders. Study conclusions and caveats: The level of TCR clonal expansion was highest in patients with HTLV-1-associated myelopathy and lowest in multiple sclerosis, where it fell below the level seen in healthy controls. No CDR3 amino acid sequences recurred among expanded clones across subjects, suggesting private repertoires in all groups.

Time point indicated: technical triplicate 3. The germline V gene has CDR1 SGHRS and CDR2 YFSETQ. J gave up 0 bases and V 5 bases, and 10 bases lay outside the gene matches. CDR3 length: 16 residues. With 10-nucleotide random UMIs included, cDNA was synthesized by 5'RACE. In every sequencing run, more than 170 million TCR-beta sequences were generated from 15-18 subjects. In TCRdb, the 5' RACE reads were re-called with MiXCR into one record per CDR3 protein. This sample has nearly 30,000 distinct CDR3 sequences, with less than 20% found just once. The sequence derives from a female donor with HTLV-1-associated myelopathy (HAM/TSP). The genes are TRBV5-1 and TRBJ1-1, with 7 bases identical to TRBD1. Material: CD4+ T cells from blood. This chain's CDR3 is CASRAGRGGMNTEAFF. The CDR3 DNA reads TGCGCCAGCAGAGCCGGCAGGGGGGGAATGAACACTGAAGCTTTCTTT.